This T cell receptor beta chain was found in a study of cytomegalovirus exposure and HLA in healthy donors. This cohort consisted of healthy bone marrow donors. This CDR3 region has 15 residues. This clone showed up just a few times. PCR involved 60 Vbeta and 13 Jbeta primers. Sequenced by immunoSEQ multiplex PCR; TCRdb stores in-frame clones only, minus some. The table includes about 150,000 clones, 76% detected once. The material sequenced was PBMCs. The V call is TRBV21-1, the J call TRBJ2-7; the table gives TRBD2 as D, unverified against the DNA. TRBV21-1 is marked as a pseudogene. This TCR derives from a woman aged 40-49 years in good health and CMV-seronegative. CDR3 sequence reads: CASSKRLGGSYEQYF. The CDR3 DNA reads as TGTGCCAGCAGCAAAAGGTTAGGCGGGTCCTACGAGCAGTACTTC.